This T cell receptor (beta chain) was sequenced during a study of PD-L1 blockade in urothelial cancer. V lost 0 bases to trimming and J lost 7 bases, with 10 bases between them. Looked up from germline, CDR1 is SGHDT and CDR2 is YYEEEE. This CDR3 has 14 residues. Generated by immunoSEQ multiplex PCR, the TCRdb table keeps only in-frame clones and is missing some. The data contain tens of thousands of clones, 85% to 90% of them singletons. The sample here was PBMCs, taken around atezolizumab (anti-PD-L1) treatment. This TCR came from a woman aged 55-75 years with urothelial cancer. The chain is built from TRBV5-6 and TRBJ2-2; D unclear. The CDR3 bases are TGTGCCAGCAGCTTGGGCTCGGGTGACGGGGAGCTGTTTTTT. It translates to CASSLGSGDGELFF. Full variable domain (remainder filled in from reference TRBV5-6 and TRBJ2-2): DAGVTQSPTHLIKTRGQQVTLRCSPKSGHDTVSWYQQALGQGPQFIFQYYEEEERQRGNFPDRFSGHQFPNYSSELNVNALLLGDSALYLCASSLGSGDGELFFGEGSRLTVL.